These T cell receptor beta chains were read from a single sample in a study of shared clonotypes between healthy human individuals. Produced via immunoSEQ multiplex PCR; TCRdb's table is partial and in-frame only. In the table there are a few million clones, under 97% of which are singletons. Sequencing was done on a sample of naive CD4+ T cells sorted from blood. All receptors derive from a man aged 18 to 29 in good health. The CDR3 runs from the conserved cysteine through the conserved F or W. Each record gives: CDR3 DNA, CDR3 protein, D gene, CDR3 length, V gene, J gene, clone size. The D gene is left open where the match is weak. Expanded clones are given a class, and other clones once, few, many or no size at all.

CDR3 DNA: TGTGCCACTCGGGACACCAACACCGGGGAGCTGTTTTTT; CDR3 protein: CATRDTNTGELFF; D gene: -; CDR3 length: 13; V gene: TRBV6-5; J gene: TRBJ2-2; clone size: -
CDR3 DNA: TGTGCCAGCTCACCCCAGGGGGTCGTGTACGAGCAGTACTTC; CDR3 protein: CASSPQGVVYEQYF; D gene: TRBD1; CDR3 length: 14; V gene: TRBV18; J gene: TRBJ2-7; clone size: -
CDR3 DNA: TGCGCCAGCAGCTTGGTTAGCGGGACTAGCGGGAGTATGAGCACAGATACGCAGTATTTT; CDR3 protein: CASSLVSGTSGSMSTDTQYF; D gene: TRBD2; CDR3 length: 20; V gene: TRBV5-1; J gene: TRBJ2-3; clone size: -
CDR3 DNA: TGTGCCAGCAGTTTAAGCACAGATACGCAGTATTTT; CDR3 protein: CASSLSTDTQYF; D gene: -; CDR3 length: 12; V gene: TRBV28; J gene: TRBJ2-3; clone size: -
CDR3 DNA: TGTGCCAGCAGTTACTTAGATGGGCCCTCCTACGAGCAGTACTTC; CDR3 protein: CASSYLDGPSYEQYF; D gene: -; CDR3 length: 15; V gene: TRBV6-6; J gene: TRBJ2-7; clone size: -
CDR3 DNA: TGTGCCAGTAGTGCGGACGGAGTCTATCAAGAGACCCAGTACTTC; CDR3 protein: CASSADGVYQETQYF; D gene: -; CDR3 length: 15; V gene: TRBV19; J gene: TRBJ2-5; clone size: -
CDR3 DNA: TGTGCCAGCAGCTTAGATAACTACGAGCAGTACTTC; CDR3 protein: CASSLDNYEQYF; D gene: -; CDR3 length: 12; V gene: TRBV7-2; J gene: TRBJ2-7; clone size: -
CDR3 DNA: TGCGCCAGCAGCTTGGGGCTAGCGGGGCGAGATACGCAGTATTTT; CDR3 protein: CASSLGLAGRDTQYF; D gene: TRBD2; CDR3 length: 15; V gene: TRBV5-1; J gene: TRBJ2-3; clone size: -
CDR3 DNA: TGTGCCACCACGGGGAGCAACACTGAAGCTTTCTTT; CDR3 protein: CATTGSNTEAFF; D gene: -; CDR3 length: 12; V gene: TRBV19; J gene: TRBJ1-1; clone size: -
CDR3 DNA: TGTGCCTGGAGTGTTATATTGGGGAGCTATGGCTACACCTTC; CDR3 protein: CAWSVILGSYGYTF; D gene: -; CDR3 length: 14; V gene: TRBV30; J gene: TRBJ1-2; clone size: -
CDR3 DNA: TGTGCCAGACAGGGGATCACTGAAGCTTTCTTT; CDR3 protein: CARQGITEAFF; D gene: TRBD1; CDR3 length: 11; V gene: TRBV2; J gene: TRBJ1-1; clone size: few
CDR3 DNA: TGTGCCTGGAGTGCCGCGGACCCCCCCCCTCGCGAGCAGTACTTC; CDR3 protein: CAWSAADPPPREQYF; D gene: -; CDR3 length: 15; V gene: TRBV30; J gene: TRBJ2-7; clone size: -
CDR3 DNA: TGTGCCTGGAGTAGACAGGGATTCCCCAACTATGGCTACACCTTC; CDR3 protein: CAWSRQGFPNYGYTF; D gene: TRBD1; CDR3 length: 15; V gene: TRBV30; J gene: TRBJ1-2; clone size: -
CDR3 DNA: TGTGCCAGCAGTTACTCAAGTCTCGCTTGGTACGAGCAGTACTTC; CDR3 protein: CASSYSSLAWYEQYF; D gene: -; CDR3 length: 15; V gene: TRBV6-5; J gene: TRBJ2-7; clone size: -
CDR3 DNA: TGTGCCAGTAGTATGGGGCAGGGGGAGAGCTATGGCTACACCTTC; CDR3 protein: CASSMGQGESYGYTF; D gene: TRBD1; CDR3 length: 15; V gene: TRBV19; J gene: TRBJ1-2; clone size: -
CDR3 DNA: TGTGCCAGCAGCGCCACGGGACACGAAGGTGAAAAACTGTTTTTT; CDR3 protein: CASSATGHEGEKLFF; D gene: -; CDR3 length: 15; V gene: TRBV9; J gene: TRBJ1-4; clone size: -
CDR3 DNA: TGCGCCAGCACCCAAGGGAACACCGGGGAGCTGTTTTTT; CDR3 protein: CASTQGNTGELFF; D gene: -; CDR3 length: 13; V gene: TRBV5-1; J gene: TRBJ2-2; clone size: -
CDR3 DNA: TGTGCCAGCAGCGCCCCATGGGGACAGAAGTCCTACGAGCAGTACTTC; CDR3 protein: CASSAPWGQKSYEQYF; D gene: TRBD1; CDR3 length: 16; V gene: TRBV2; J gene: TRBJ2-7; clone size: -
CDR3 DNA: TGTGCCAGCAGCTTAGGACGGAGCTCCTACGAGCAGTACTTC; CDR3 protein: CASSLGRSSYEQYF; D gene: -; CDR3 length: 14; V gene: TRBV7-2; J gene: TRBJ2-7; clone size: -
CDR3 DNA: TGTGCCTGGAGTGGGGCCAACAATCAGCCCCAGCATTTT; CDR3 protein: CAWSGANNQPQHF; D gene: -; CDR3 length: 13; V gene: TRBV30; J gene: TRBJ1-5; clone size: -
CDR3 DNA: TGTGCCAGCAGCTTACGGGTTATCGAAGCTTTCTTT; CDR3 protein: CASSLRVIEAFF; D gene: -; CDR3 length: 12; V gene: TRBV7-2; J gene: TRBJ1-1; clone size: -
CDR3 DNA: TGCAGCGTTGCCGGGACAGGGGTGTACGAGCAGTACTTC; CDR3 protein: CSVAGTGVYEQYF; D gene: TRBD1; CDR3 length: 13; V gene: TRBV29-1; J gene: TRBJ2-7; clone size: -
CDR3 DNA: TGTGCCATGGGGGACGGGCAGGCTAACTATGGCTACACCTTC; CDR3 protein: CAMGDGQANYGYTF; D gene: -; CDR3 length: 14; V gene: TRBV10-3; J gene: TRBJ1-2; clone size: -
CDR3 DNA: TGTGCCAGCTCACCTTCCGGGACGCTCTCTGGAAACACCATATATTTT; CDR3 protein: CASSPSGTLSGNTIYF; D gene: -; CDR3 length: 16; V gene: TRBV18; J gene: TRBJ1-3; clone size: -
CDR3 DNA: TGTGCCAGCAGCACGGACAGGGAGTTTGACGAGCAGTACTTC; CDR3 protein: CASSTDREFDEQYF; D gene: TRBD1; CDR3 length: 14; V gene: TRBV5-4; J gene: TRBJ2-7; clone size: -
CDR3 DNA: TGTGCCAGCAGCACCCGACAGGGGGTCGGTGGCTACACCTTC; CDR3 protein: CASSTRQGVGGYTF; D gene: TRBD1; CDR3 length: 14; V gene: TRBV11-2; J gene: TRBJ1-2; clone size: -
CDR3 DNA: TGTGCCAGCAGCTTAGCGTCAGGGTCGGGACAGCCCCAGCATTTT; CDR3 protein: CASSLASGSGQPQHF; D gene: -; CDR3 length: 15; V gene: TRBV7-6; J gene: TRBJ1-5; clone size: few
CDR3 DNA: TGCGCCAGCAGCTTGGCCGGGACAGGGGTCGAGCAGTACTTC; CDR3 protein: CASSLAGTGVEQYF; D gene: TRBD1; CDR3 length: 14; V gene: TRBV5-1; J gene: TRBJ2-7; clone size: -
CDR3 DNA: TGTGCCAGCAGTGACACAGGTAGGGTCCCTGAAGCTTTCTTT; CDR3 protein: CASSDTGRVPEAFF; D gene: -; CDR3 length: 14; V gene: TRBV6-1; J gene: TRBJ1-1; clone size: -
CDR3 DNA: TGTGCCAGTACCCTCAACGGGGACAGGGGATTTACTGAAGCTTTCTTT; CDR3 protein: CASTLNGDRGFTEAFF; D gene: TRBD1; CDR3 length: 16; V gene: TRBV19; J gene: TRBJ1-1; clone size: -
CDR3 DNA: TGTGCCAGCAGCTTAGCTATATACAATGAGCAGTTCTTC; CDR3 protein: CASSLAIYNEQFF; D gene: -; CDR3 length: 13; V gene: TRBV11-3; J gene: TRBJ2-1; clone size: -
CDR3 DNA: TGTGCCCCCGAGGCGAGAAGGAATCAGCCCCAGCATTTT; CDR3 protein: CAPEARRNQPQHF; D gene: -; CDR3 length: 13; V gene: TRBV27; J gene: TRBJ1-5; clone size: -
CDR3 DNA: TGTGCCAGCAGTTTGGGGACTAGCGGGGGGGCAGATACGCAGTATTTT; CDR3 protein: CASSLGTSGGADTQYF; D gene: TRBD2; CDR3 length: 16; V gene: TRBV28; J gene: TRBJ2-3; clone size: -
CDR3 DNA: TGTGCCAGCAGTGAGGCTAGCGGGGGCGGAGAGACCCAGTACTTC; CDR3 protein: CASSEASGGGETQYF; D gene: TRBD2; CDR3 length: 15; V gene: TRBV2; J gene: TRBJ2-5; clone size: -
CDR3 DNA: TGCGCCAGCAGGGCAGGCAAGAATCAGCCCCAGCATTTT; CDR3 protein: CASRAGKNQPQHF; D gene: -; CDR3 length: 13; V gene: TRBV23-1; J gene: TRBJ1-5; clone size: -
CDR3 DNA: TGTGCCAGCAACTCCGGGACAGGAGCCGAGACCCAGTACTTC; CDR3 protein: CASNSGTGAETQYF; D gene: TRBD1; CDR3 length: 14; V gene: TRBV9; J gene: TRBJ2-5; clone size: -
CDR3 DNA: TGCGCCAGCAGCCCCCGTTTGGGGAACACTGAAGCTTTCTTT; CDR3 protein: CASSPRLGNTEAFF; D gene: -; CDR3 length: 14; V gene: TRBV10-1; J gene: TRBJ1-1; clone size: -
CDR3 DNA: TGTGCCAGCAGCCAGGGACCGCGTTCGGAGACCCAGTACTTC; CDR3 protein: CASSQGPRSETQYF; D gene: -; CDR3 length: 14; V gene: TRBV5-6; J gene: TRBJ2-5; clone size: -
CDR3 DNA: TGTGCCAGCACCCGTTCCGGCGGAACCTACGAGCAGTACTTC; CDR3 protein: CASTRSGGTYEQYF; D gene: -; CDR3 length: 14; V gene: TRBV14; J gene: TRBJ2-7; clone size: -
CDR3 DNA: TGTGCCAGCTCACCTGACACAGATACGCAGTATTTT; CDR3 protein: CASSPDTDTQYF; D gene: -; CDR3 length: 12; V gene: TRBV18; J gene: TRBJ2-3; clone size: -
CDR3 DNA: TGTGCCAGCAGTTCAACAGGGGGCGACTACGAGCAGTACTTC; CDR3 protein: CASSSTGGDYEQYF; D gene: TRBD1; CDR3 length: 14; V gene: TRBV6-6; J gene: TRBJ2-7; clone size: -
CDR3 DNA: TGTGCCAGCAGCTCTGGACTAGCGGGAGCTGTCGGGGAGCTGTTTTTT; CDR3 protein: CASSSGLAGAVGELFF; D gene: TRBD2; CDR3 length: 16; V gene: TRBV5-4; J gene: TRBJ2-2; clone size: -
CDR3 DNA: TGTGCCAGCAGTTTACCGCCCAAGGCCTACGAGCAGTACTTC; CDR3 protein: CASSLPPKAYEQYF; D gene: -; CDR3 length: 14; V gene: TRBV28; J gene: TRBJ2-7; clone size: -
CDR3 DNA: TGTGCCAGCAAACAGACAGGTAGTCCCCAAGAGACCCAGTACTTC; CDR3 protein: CASKQTGSPQETQYF; D gene: -; CDR3 length: 15; V gene: TRBV27; J gene: TRBJ2-5; clone size: -
CDR3 DNA: TGTGCCAGCAGCGTAGATTTGAGGCACATCTCCTACAATGAGCAGTTCTTC; CDR3 protein: CASSVDLRHISYNEQFF; D gene: -; CDR3 length: 17; V gene: TRBV9; J gene: TRBJ2-1; clone size: -
CDR3 DNA: TGTGCCAGCAGGAGGGGAGCGGACTCTGGGGCCAACGTCCTGACTTTC; CDR3 protein: CASRRGADSGANVLTF; D gene: -; CDR3 length: 16; V gene: TRBV7-6; J gene: TRBJ2-6; clone size: -
CDR3 DNA: TGTGCCAGCAGGGACAGGCGTTGGTCGTCACCCCTCCACTTT; CDR3 protein: CASRDRRWSSPLHF; D gene: TRBD1; CDR3 length: 14; V gene: TRBV6-5; J gene: TRBJ1-6; clone size: -